Included here is one T cell receptor (beta chain) sequence, with context. This clone has more than one count but fewer than ten. Its recognized antigen is unknown. Because this receptor comes from a mouse, its gene names and germline sequences follow the mouse reference. Coverage ceases 1 residue before the CDR3 finishes, and the germline J gene fills in the end. The library relied on the immunoSEQ multiplex PCR assay. Adaptive Biotechnologies performed TCRbeta CDR3 sequencing at survey depth and reported CDR3 sequences, V/J genes, productive frequency, and template counts. TCR beta CDR3 regions were amplified from genomic DNA rather than RNA. The study's processing was this. Pairwise repertoire overlap between tissues was quantified with Jensen-Shannon divergence, where 1 means complete divergence and 0 identical. Based on pairwise JSD values, tissues were grouped by single-linkage agglomerative hierarchical clustering, and the results were shown as dendrograms. GLIPH2 was applied to all patient samples using simulation_depth 1000, kmer_min_depth 3, and cdr3_length_cutoff 8, and only groups with more than two unique CDR3s were retained. A standardized tissue-overlap score extrapolated Jaccard GLIPH-group overlap across patients to a standard repertoire size of 1000 clones. To look at how diversity was associated with clinical or experimental variables, linear mixed-effect models were used, with tissue treated as a fixed effect and individual treated as a random effect. TCRdb retrieved this table from immuneACCESS and kept in-frame rearrangements only. Not all clones are present; in checked studies, unresolved V genes account for under half, and no reason is known for the remainder. V and J calls plus clone size are reproduced from that table; the DNA served to infer D and trimming. Present in this sample are 48,000 or so clones, 73% of which were seen just once. The ten largest clones represent about 0.7% of the sample.

This sample is drawn from a study of tissue T cells after allogeneic stem cell transplantation (dated by TCRdb to the early 2020s). As for the study more broadly: Using research autopsies of patients with and without GVHD, plus mouse models of GVHD, the study profiled TCR beta repertoires across many tissues. The human arm was conducted as a prospective observational study, and neither blinding nor randomization was performed.

Relative to germline, V is 2 bases shorter and J is 0 bases shorter, with 4 bases between their ends. The CDR3, cysteine through phenylalanine, is 13 amino acids long. Shown are 36 bases from within the CDR3, in frame from base 1. CDR1 LGHNA and CDR2 YNLKQL are derived from the germline V gene (reference sequence). On the study overall, not on this receptor specifically: A small and clinically heterogeneous patient cohort was studied, and sampling depth was acknowledged as a limitation. Within patients, how anatomically similar the tissues were was a key factor in shaping TCR repertoire composition, regardless of disease or transplant status. The study did not determine which tissue TCRs were alloreactive or antigen-specific, and some clones might have been persisting host cells. Only a few T cell clones appeared in more than one patient, yet motif-based clustering showed tissue-specific repertoire signatures that were shared between patients. In both patients and mice, only a limited portion of the TCR repertoire detected in tissues was captured by blood and spleen T cells.

The clonotype originates from a pool of C57BL/6 mice in good health. What was sequenced was sorted cells pooled from one or two spleens. The receptor chain draws on TRBV5 and TRBJ1-2; there is no confident call for the D gene. The CDR3 loop reads CASSQTTNSDYTF. The DNA read from the CDR3 is TGTGCCAGCAGCCAAACAACAAACTCCGACTACACC.